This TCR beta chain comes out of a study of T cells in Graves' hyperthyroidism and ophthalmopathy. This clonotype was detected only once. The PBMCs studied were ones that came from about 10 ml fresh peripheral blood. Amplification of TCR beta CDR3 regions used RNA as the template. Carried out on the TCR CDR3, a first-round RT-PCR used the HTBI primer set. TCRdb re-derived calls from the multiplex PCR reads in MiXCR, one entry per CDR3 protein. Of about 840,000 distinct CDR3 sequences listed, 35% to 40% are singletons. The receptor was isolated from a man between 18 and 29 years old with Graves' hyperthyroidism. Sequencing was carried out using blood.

Written as DNA, the CDR3 is TGTGCCAGTAGTGCCGCAGGGGATGAGCAGCCCCAGCATTTT. Residues: CASSAAGDEQPQHF. The J gene is TRBJ1-5, the V gene TRBV19; D might be TRBD1 (6 bases). V was clipped by 5 bases and J by 7 bases, with 15 bases between them. Germline assignment: CDR1 LNHDA and CDR2 SQIVND (reference sequence). CDR3 length: 14 amino acids.